These 21 T cell receptor beta chains came from one sample sequenced in a study of vaccination effects on CD4 cells after COVID-19. Assay: immunoSEQ multiplex PCR; the TCRdb copy retains only in-frame clones and omits some. The sample shows some 40,000 clones, under 70% of them seen only once. Following a 10-day culture, CD4+ T cells were purified. Everyone in the study got two shots of either the BNT162b2 or mRNA-1273 vaccine. The antigens of these receptors remain unknown. The sample was CD4+ T cells from PBMCs cultured without peptide, taken after COVID-19 vaccination. These receptors originate from a human donor who received a COVID-19 vaccine.

The chain joins TRBV6-5 to TRBJ2-5; D gene uncertain. Germline assignment: CDR1 MNHEY and CDR2 SVGAGI. Trimming removed 2 bases from V and 1 base from J, with 5 bases in between. There are 13 residues in the CDR3. Here the CDR3 reads CASSYRSQETQYF. Here the CDR3 DNA reads TGTGCCAGCAGTTACCGCAGCCAAGAGACCCAGTACTTC.

The V gene is TRBV5-6, the J gene TRBJ2-7; the match to TRBD2 covers 10 bases. V trimming: 3 bases; J trimming: 5 bases; junction bases outside the gene matches: 8. This CDR3 region has 15 residues. CDR1 is SGHDT and CDR2 is YYEEEE in the germline V gene. This CDR3 is CASSWMSGGADEQYF. DNA for the CDR3: TGTGCCAGCAGCTGGATGAGCGGGGGGGCCGACGAGCAGTACTTC.

V and J are TRBV19 and TRBJ2-3, with TRBD1 as a possible D gene (5 bases). The germline CDR1 and CDR2 sequences are LNHDA and SQIVND (reference sequence). Trimming shortened V by 5 bases and J by 1 base, and 7 bases separated the two germline ends. This CDR3 is 13 amino acids long. CDR3 nucleotides: TGTGCCAGTAGTGCACAGGGCACAGATACGCAGTATTTT. Translated: CASSAQGTDTQYF.

This sequence joins TRBV5-4 and TRBJ1-2, with 7 bases identical to TRBD1. This CDR3 region has 15 residues. With 3 bases clipped from V and 3 bases from J, the junction kept 8 bases outside the gene matches. Germline V lookup: CDR1 SGHNT, CDR2 YYREEE (reference sequence). In nucleotides, the CDR3 is TGTGCCAGCAGCTCCGGGACAGACTCGGACTATGGCTACACCTTC. Its protein is CASSSGTDSDYGYTF.

This clone was observed a few times. The chain links TRBV7-2 to TRBJ1-6; D is ambiguous. Germline-derived CDR1 and CDR2 are SGHTA and FQGNSA. The length of the CDR3 is 12 residues. V lost 2 bases to trimming and J lost 9 bases, with 5 bases between them. The CDR3 region has the DNA TGTGCCAGCAGCTTAAGGATTTCACCCCTCCACTTT. Translating gives CASSLRISPLHF.

This chain joins TRBV24-1 and TRBJ2-7; 8 bases map to TRBD1. Germline trimming cut 5 bases from V and 0 bases from J; bases unmatched to any gene: 5. The V gene's germline CDR1 is KGHDR and CDR2 SFDVKD. The CDR3 spans 15 residues. CDR3 sequence reads: CATSVDRGSSYEQYF. CDR3 DNA sequence: TGTGCCACCAGTGTAGACAGGGGCTCCTCCTACGAGCAGTACTTC.

The rearrangement links TRBV24-1 to TRBJ2-3, with 8 positions matching TRBD2. CDR1 and CDR2 (germline): KGHDR, SFDVKD. The CDR3 consists of 15 residues. The J segment lost 1 base and the V segment lost 4 bases, leaving 3 bases of the junction unmatched. CDR3 nucleotides: TGTGCCACCAGTGAAACTAGCGGACGCACAGATACGCAGTATTTT. This sequence encodes CATSETSGRTDTQYF.

The chain links TRBV6-1 to TRBJ1-5; 9 bases fit TRBD1. This CDR3 contains 13 residues. V dropped 6 bases and J dropped 7; count of bases not matched to a gene: 4. Germline CDR1 MNHNS, CDR2 SASEGT. DNA of the CDR3: TGTGCCAGCAGACGACAGGGGGGACAGCCCCAGCATTTT. Amino acids: CASRRQGGQPQHF.

This sequence joins TRBV6-5 and TRBJ1-5; no firm D call. CDR1 is MNHEY, CDR2 SVGAGI, per germline. The CDR3 has 13 residues. V was clipped by 6 bases and J by 7 bases, with 13 bases between them. CDR3 DNA: TGTGCCAGCAGCGTACGGGATACACAGCCCCAGCATTTT. Translation: CASSVRDTQPQHF.

V is TRBV9 and J is TRBJ2-2; the match to TRBD2 covers 15 bases. V lost 4 bases, J lost 1 base, and 8 bases stayed unmatched. This CDR3 is built from 19 residues. The germline gives CDR1 SGDLS, CDR2 YYNGEE. The CDR3 is CASSPGLAGGPWNTGELFF. Here the CDR3 DNA reads TGTGCCAGCAGCCCCGGACTAGCGGGAGGGCCGTGGAACACCGGGGAGCTGTTTTTT.

This sequence joins TRBV19 and TRBJ2-6, with D unclear. Looked up from germline, CDR1 is LNHDA and CDR2 is SQIVND (reference sequence). Trimming took 3 bases from V and 0 from J, leaving 12 bases between them. CDR3 length: 17 residues. CDR3 sequence: CASSILMGNSGANVLTF. CDR3 coding DNA: TGTGCCAGTAGTATTTTGATGGGGAACTCTGGGGCCAACGTCCTGACTTTC.

This clone was counted a few times. This chain links TRBV7-2 with TRBJ2-7; a possible D gene is TRBD2 (6 bases). Trimming pared 1 base from V and 4 bases from J, leaving 17 bases between. From germline, CDR1 is SGHTA and CDR2 FQGNSA. CDR3 length equals 16 residues. This CDR3 reads CASSLGSGVTPYEQYF. The CDR3 nucleotides read TGTGCCAGCAGCTTAGGTAGCGGAGTCACCCCTTACGAGCAGTACTTC.

The chain combines TRBV5-6 with TRBJ1-1, with no clear D. Germline loops: CDR1 SGHDT, CDR2 YYEEEE. This CDR3 contains 11 residues. V lost 2 bases and J 6 bases, leaving 5 bases between the germline ends. The CDR3 DNA reads TGTGCCAGCAGCTTTAGCGCTGAAGCTTTCTTT. Translating it yields CASSFSAEAFF.

J is TRBJ2-1 and V is TRBV28; D gene ambiguous. The CDR3 length is 12 residues. Germline CDR1 MDHEN, CDR2 SYDVKM. Trimming took off 6 bases at V and 9 bases at J, with 12 bases between the two ends. The CDR3: CASSLWSGEQFF. The CDR3 DNA reads TGTGCCAGCAGCCTTTGGTCCGGTGAGCAGTTCTTC.

This clone appeared a few times. This chain joins TRBV29-1 and TRBJ1-5; possible D gene TRBD1, 5 bases. Germline CDR1 SQVTM, CDR2 ANQGSEA. Between the trimmed V and J ends, which lost 6 bases and 5 bases, there was a span of 14 bases. This CDR3 region has 13 residues. CDR3 residues: CSVGGVVDQPQHF. Written as DNA, the CDR3 is TGCAGCGTCGGAGGGGTAGTCGATCAGCCCCAGCATTTT. Filled out from reference TRBV29-1 and TRBJ1-5, the complete variable domain reads SAVISQKPSRDICQRGTSLTIQCQVDSQVTMMFWYRQQPGQSLTLIATANQGSEATYESGFVIDKFPISRPNLTFSTLTVSNMSPEDSSIYLCSVGGVVDQPQHFGDGTRLSIL.

This clone was seen a single time. The chain combines TRBV19 with TRBJ1-3, with D perhaps TRBD1 (6 bases). This CDR3 is built from 18 residues. Germline V lookup: CDR1 LNHDA, CDR2 SQIVND (reference sequence). Trimming shortened V by 1 base and J by 4 bases, and 20 bases separated the two germline ends. The CDR3 DNA reads as TGTGCCAGTAGTATAGCGGTCAGGGGATACCTCTCCGGAAACACCATATATTTT. Translated: CASSIAVRGYLSGNTIYF. The entire variable domain, with the rest obtained from reference TRBV19 and TRBJ1-3, is as follows: DGGITQSPKYLFRKEGQNVTLSCEQNLNHDAMYWYRQDPGQGLRLIYYSQIVNDFQKGDIAEGYSVSREKKESFPLTVTSAQKNPTAFYLCASSIAVRGYLSGNTIYFGEGSWLTVV.

This clone occurred once. The rearrangement links TRBV5-5 to TRBJ2-3; 9 nucleotides match TRBD2. Per germline, CDR1 SGHKS and CDR2 YYEKEE (reference sequence). J gave up 1 base and V 4 bases, and 13 bases lay outside the gene matches. The CDR3 spans 18 residues. In DNA form, the CDR3 reads TGTGCCAGCAGCCGCCGGGTACAACCTAGCGGGGGCACAGATACGCAGTATTTT. It specifies CASSRRVQPSGGTDTQYF.

In this sample, this clone turned up a few times. The V and J genes are TRBV6-5 and TRBJ2-2; the D gene is possibly TRBD1 (5 bases). V lost 6 bases and J 6 bases, leaving 11 bases between the germline ends. CDR1 is MNHEY and CDR2 is SVGAGI in the germline V gene. The CDR3 is made up of 13 amino acids. CDR3 residues: CASRPRRAGELFF. CDR3 nucleotide sequence: TGTGCCAGCAGGCCTCGCAGGGCCGGGGAGCTGTTTTTT.

The V and J genes are TRBV7-9 and TRBJ1-6, with 9 positions matching TRBD1. V trimming: 11 bases; J trimming: 8 bases; junction bases outside the gene matches: 7. Per the germline V gene, CDR1 is SEHNR and CDR2 is FQNEAQ (reference sequence). This CDR3 region has 13 residues. In nucleotides, the CDR3 is TGTGCCGCCCACAGGGGGCAAGATTCACCCCTCCACTTT. Translating it yields CAAHRGQDSPLHF.

The chain combines TRBV27 with TRBJ2-3; D is unclear. Germline V gives CDR1 MNHEY, CDR2 SMNVEV (reference sequence). This CDR3 has 14 residues. V gave up 5 bases and J gave up 1 base, with 10 bases separating them. The CDR3 here is CASSHSGGTDTQYF. Written as DNA, the CDR3 is TGTGCCAGCAGTCATAGTGGGGGCACAGATACGCAGTATTTT.

The chain links TRBV7-9 to TRBJ1-2; D may be TRBD1 (6 bases). The CDR3 is 13 amino acids. The germline V gene has CDR1 SEHNR and CDR2 FQNEAQ (reference sequence). V dropped 4 bases and J dropped 8 bases, with 14 bases sitting between them. CDR3 in amino acids: CASSSNREGGYTF. The CDR3 DNA reads TGTGCCAGCAGCTCCAACAGGGAGGGGGGCTACACCTTC.